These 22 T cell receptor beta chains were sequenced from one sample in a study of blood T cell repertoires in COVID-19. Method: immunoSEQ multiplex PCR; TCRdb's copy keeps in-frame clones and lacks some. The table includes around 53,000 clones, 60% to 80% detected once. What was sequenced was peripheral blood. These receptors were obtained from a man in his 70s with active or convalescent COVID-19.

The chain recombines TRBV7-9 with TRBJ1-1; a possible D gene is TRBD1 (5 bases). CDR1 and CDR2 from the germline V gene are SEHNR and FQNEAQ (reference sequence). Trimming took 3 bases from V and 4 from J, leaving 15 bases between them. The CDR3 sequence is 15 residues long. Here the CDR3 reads CASSLGRLGGTEAFF. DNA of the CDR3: TGTGCCAGCAGCTTGGGACGCCTGGGGGGCACTGAAGCTTTCTTT.

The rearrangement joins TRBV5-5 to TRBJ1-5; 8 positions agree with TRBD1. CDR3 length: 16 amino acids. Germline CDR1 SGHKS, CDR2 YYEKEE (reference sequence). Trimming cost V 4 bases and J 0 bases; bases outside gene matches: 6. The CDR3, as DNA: TGTGCCAGCAGCCGGGACAGGTCAAATAGCAATCAGCCCCAGCATTTT. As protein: CASSRDRSNSNQPQHF.

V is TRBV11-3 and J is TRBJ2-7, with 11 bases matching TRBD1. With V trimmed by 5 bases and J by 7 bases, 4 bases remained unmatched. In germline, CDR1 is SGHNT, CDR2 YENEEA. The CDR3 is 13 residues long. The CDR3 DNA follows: TGTGCCAGCAGCCGGACAGGGGGCAAGGAGCAGTACTTC. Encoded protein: CASSRTGGKEQYF.

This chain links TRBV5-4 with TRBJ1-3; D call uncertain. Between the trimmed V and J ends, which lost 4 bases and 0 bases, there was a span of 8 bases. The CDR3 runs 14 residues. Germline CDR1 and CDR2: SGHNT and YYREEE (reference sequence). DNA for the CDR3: TGTGCCAGCAGCCTACAGAGCTCTGGAAACACCATATATTTT. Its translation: CASSLQSSGNTIYF.

The CDR3 bases are TGTGCCAGCAGTCTGGACACAAATCAGCCCCAGCATTTT. Protein: CASSLDTNQPQHF. The V call is TRBV6-2 or TRBV6-3, the J call TRBJ1-5; TRBD1 might be the D (5 bases). CDR3 length equals 13 residues. Germline V gene data show CDR1 as MNHEY and CDR2 as SVGEGT. V gave up 5 bases and J gave up 4 bases, with 9 bases separating them.

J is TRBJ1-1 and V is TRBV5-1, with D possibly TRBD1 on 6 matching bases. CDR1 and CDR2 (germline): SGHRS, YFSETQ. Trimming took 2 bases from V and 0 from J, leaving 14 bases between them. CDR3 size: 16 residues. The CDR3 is CASSLETGTMNTEAFF. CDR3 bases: TGCGCCAGCAGCTTAGAAACAGGGACCATGAACACTGAAGCTTTCTTT.

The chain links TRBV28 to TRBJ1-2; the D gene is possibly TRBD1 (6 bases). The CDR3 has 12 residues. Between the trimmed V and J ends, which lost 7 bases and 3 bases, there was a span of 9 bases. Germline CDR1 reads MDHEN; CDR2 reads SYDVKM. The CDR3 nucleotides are TGTGCCAGCAAGGACAGCTACTATGGCTACACCTTC. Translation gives CASKDSYYGYTF.

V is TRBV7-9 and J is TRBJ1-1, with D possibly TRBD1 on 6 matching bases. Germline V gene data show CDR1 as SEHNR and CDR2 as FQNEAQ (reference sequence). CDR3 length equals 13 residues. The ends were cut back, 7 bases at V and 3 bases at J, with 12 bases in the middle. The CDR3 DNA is TGTGCCAGCAACCTCAGGGGCCACACTGAAGCTTTCTTT. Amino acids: CASNLRGHTEAFF.

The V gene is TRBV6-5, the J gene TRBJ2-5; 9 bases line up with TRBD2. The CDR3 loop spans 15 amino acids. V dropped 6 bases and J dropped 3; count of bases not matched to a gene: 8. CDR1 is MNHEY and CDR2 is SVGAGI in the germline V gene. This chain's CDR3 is CASRRGASGKETQYF. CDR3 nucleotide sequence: TGTGCCAGCAGACGAGGGGCTAGCGGGAAAGAGACCCAGTACTTC.

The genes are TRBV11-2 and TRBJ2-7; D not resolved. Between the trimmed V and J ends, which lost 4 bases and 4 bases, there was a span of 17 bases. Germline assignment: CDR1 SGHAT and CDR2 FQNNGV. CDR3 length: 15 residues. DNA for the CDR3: TGTGCCAGCAGCTCGTTAGCCGCCGGCCATTACGAGCAGTACTTC. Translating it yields CASSSLAAGHYEQYF.

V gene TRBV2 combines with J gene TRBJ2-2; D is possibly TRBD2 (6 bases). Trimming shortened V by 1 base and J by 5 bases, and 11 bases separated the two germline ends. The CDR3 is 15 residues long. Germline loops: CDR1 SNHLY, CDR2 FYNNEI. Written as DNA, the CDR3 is TGTGCCAGCAGTGAAGGGGCAGGGAGGACCGGGGAGCTGTTTTTT. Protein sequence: CASSEGAGRTGELFF.

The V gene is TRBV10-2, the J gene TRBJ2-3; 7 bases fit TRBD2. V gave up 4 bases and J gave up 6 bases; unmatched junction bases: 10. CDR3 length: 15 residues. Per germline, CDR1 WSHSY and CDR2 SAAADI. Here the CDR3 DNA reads TGCGCCAGCAGTGCCGGCGGGGGACCCACGGATACGCAGTATTTT. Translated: CASSAGGGPTDTQYF.

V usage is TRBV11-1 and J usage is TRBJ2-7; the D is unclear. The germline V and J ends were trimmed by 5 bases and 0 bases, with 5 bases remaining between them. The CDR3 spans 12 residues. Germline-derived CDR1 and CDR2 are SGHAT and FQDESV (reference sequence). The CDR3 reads CASSGSSYEQYF. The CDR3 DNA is TGTGCCAGCAGCGGTAGCTCCTACGAGCAGTACTTC. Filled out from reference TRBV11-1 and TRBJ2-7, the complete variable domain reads EAEVAQSPRYKITEKSQAVAFWCDPISGHATLYWYRQILGQGPELLVQFQDESVVDDSQLPKDRFSAERLKGVDSTLKIQPAELGDSAMYLCASSGSSYEQYFGPGTRLTVT.

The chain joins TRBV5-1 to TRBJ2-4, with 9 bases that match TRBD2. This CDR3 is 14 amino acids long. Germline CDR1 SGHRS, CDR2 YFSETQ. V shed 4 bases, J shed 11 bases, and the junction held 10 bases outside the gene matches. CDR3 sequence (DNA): TGCGCCAGCAGCCCCTTAGGAGCGGGAGGTCTTCAGTACTTC. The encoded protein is CASSPLGAGGLQYF.

Here the CDR3 DNA reads TGCGCCAGCAGCTTCACAGGCCCCCCTGGAAACACCATATATTTT. It yields the protein CASSFTGPPGNTIYF. The chain recombines TRBV5-1 with TRBJ1-3; TRBD1 might be the D (5 bases). Per germline, CDR1 SGHRS and CDR2 YFSETQ. V lost 2 bases, J lost 2 bases, and 11 bases lay in between. The CDR3 is 15 amino acids. Supplemented by reference TRBV5-1 and TRBJ1-3, the full variable domain reads KAGVTQTPRYLIKTRGQQVTLSCSPISGHRSVSWYQQTPGQGLQFLFEYFSETQRNKGNFPGRFSGRQFSNSRSEMNVSTLELGDSALYLCASSFTGPPGNTIYFGEGSWLTVV.

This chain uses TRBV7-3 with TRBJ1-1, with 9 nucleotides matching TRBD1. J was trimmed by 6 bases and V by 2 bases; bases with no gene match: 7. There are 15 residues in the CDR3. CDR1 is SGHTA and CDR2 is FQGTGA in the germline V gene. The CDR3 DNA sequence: TGTGCCAGCAGCTTATCGGGACAGGGTAACCCTGAAGCTTTCTTT. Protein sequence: CASSLSGQGNPEAFF.

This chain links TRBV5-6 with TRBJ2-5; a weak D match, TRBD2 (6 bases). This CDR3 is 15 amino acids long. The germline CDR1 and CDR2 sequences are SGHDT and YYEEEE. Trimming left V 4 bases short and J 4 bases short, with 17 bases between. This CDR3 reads CASSLDYRQRETQYF. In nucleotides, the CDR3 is TGTGCCAGCAGCCTGGACTATCGACAGAGAGAGACCCAGTACTTC. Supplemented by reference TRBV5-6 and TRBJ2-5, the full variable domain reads DAGVTQSPTHLIKTRGQQVTLRCSPKSGHDTVSWYQQALGQGPQFIFQYYEEEERQRGNFPDRFSGHQFPNYSSELNVNALLLGDSALYLCASSLDYRQRETQYFGPGTRLLVL.

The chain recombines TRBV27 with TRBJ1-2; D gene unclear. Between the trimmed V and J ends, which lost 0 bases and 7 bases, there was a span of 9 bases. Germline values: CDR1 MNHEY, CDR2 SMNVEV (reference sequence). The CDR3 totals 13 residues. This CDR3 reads CASSLSGPGGYTF. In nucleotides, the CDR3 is TGTGCCAGCAGTTTATCGGGTCCAGGTGGCTACACCTTC.

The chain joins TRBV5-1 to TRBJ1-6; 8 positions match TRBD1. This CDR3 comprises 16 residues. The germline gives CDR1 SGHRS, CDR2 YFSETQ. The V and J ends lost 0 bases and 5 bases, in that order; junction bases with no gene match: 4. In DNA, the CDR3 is TGCGCCAGCAGCTTGGGGACAGGGCAGAATAATTCACCCCTCCACTTT. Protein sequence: CASSLGTGQNNSPLHF.

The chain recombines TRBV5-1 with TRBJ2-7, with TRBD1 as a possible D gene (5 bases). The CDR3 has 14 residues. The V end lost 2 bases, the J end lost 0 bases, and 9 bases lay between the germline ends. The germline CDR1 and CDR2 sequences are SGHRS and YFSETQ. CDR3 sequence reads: CASSFSTDSYEQYF. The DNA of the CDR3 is TGCGCCAGCAGCTTCTCGACAGACTCCTACGAGCAGTACTTC. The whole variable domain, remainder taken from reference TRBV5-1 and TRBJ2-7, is KAGVTQTPRYLIKTRGQQVTLSCSPISGHRSVSWYQQTPGQGLQFLFEYFSETQRNKGNFPGRFSGRQFSNSRSEMNVSTLELGDSALYLCASSFSTDSYEQYFGPGTRLTVT.

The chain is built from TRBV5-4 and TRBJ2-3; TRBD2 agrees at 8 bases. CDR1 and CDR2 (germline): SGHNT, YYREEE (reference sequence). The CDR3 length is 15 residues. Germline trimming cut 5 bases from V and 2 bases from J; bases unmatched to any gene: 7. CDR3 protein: CASSRAGAYTDTQYF. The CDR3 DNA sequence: TGTGCCAGCAGTAGAGCGGGGGCCTACACAGATACGCAGTATTTT.

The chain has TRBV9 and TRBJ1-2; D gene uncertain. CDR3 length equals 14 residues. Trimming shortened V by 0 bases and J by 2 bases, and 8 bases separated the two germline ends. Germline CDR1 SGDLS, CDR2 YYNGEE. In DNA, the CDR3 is TGTGCCAGCAGCGTAGCTGAGGTAAACTATGGCTACACCTTC. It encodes CASSVAEVNYGYTF.